One and the same sample provided the 18 T cell receptor beta chains below, sequenced in a study of lymphopenia after photon versus proton radiotherapy. TCRdb keeps only in-frame clones here, not all; method: immunoSEQ multiplex PCR. The sample yields 15,000 to 20,000 clones, around nine tenths seen once. The specimen comprised peripheral blood, sampled from a patient treated with proton-based radiotherapy. All receptors come from a man aged 70 or older with pancreatic cancer.

This chain joins TRBV15 and TRBJ2-7; 8 nucleotides match TRBD2. Germline V CDR1 and CDR2: LNHNV, YYDKDF (reference sequence). V gave up 2 bases and J gave up 0 bases; unmatched junction bases: 12. There are 18 residues in the CDR3. For the CDR3, the DNA is TGTGCCACCAGCAGACGACCTGTCGAGCGGGGGAGCTCCTACGAGCAGTACTTC. As protein: CATSRRPVERGSSYEQYF.

In this sample, this clone turned up once. V is TRBV5-1 and J is TRBJ1-3; possibly TRBD1 for D (6 bases). V lost 4 bases and J 0 bases, leaving 20 bases between the germline ends. CDR3 length: 18 amino acids. Looked up from germline, CDR1 is SGHRS and CDR2 is YFSETQ. The CDR3 loop is CASSRTALSFLSGNTIYF. CDR3 bases: TGCGCCAGCAGCCGGACAGCTCTGTCTTTCCTCTCTGGAAACACCATATATTTT.

CDR3 region: CASSQPRQGNYGYTF. The CDR3 DNA reads TGTGCCAGCAGTCAACCTCGACAGGGCAACTATGGCTACACCTTC. The gene calls are TRBV6-5 and TRBJ1-2; 7 nucleotides agree with TRBD1. The V gene's germline CDR1 is MNHEY and CDR2 SVGAGI. This CDR3 region has 15 residues. The trim removed 5 bases at V and 2 bases at J, leaving 8 bases unmatched.

The CDR3 DNA reads as TGTGCCAGCAGCTTAGACGACGGGGTTTCACCCCTCCACTTT. It translates to CASSLDDGVSPLHF. V is TRBV7-9 and J is TRBJ1-6, with unresolved D. Trimming cost V 1 base and J 9 bases, with 10 bases left between them. The CDR3 sequence is 14 residues long. Germline assignment: CDR1 SEHNR and CDR2 FQNEAQ (reference sequence).

This chain uses TRBV19 with TRBJ2-5, with D perhaps matching TRBD1 (6 bases). CDR3 length: 13 residues. Germline V gene data show CDR1 as LNHDA and CDR2 as SQIVND (reference sequence). Trimming removed 6 bases at V and 5 bases at J, with 13 bases between. The CDR3 DNA follows: TGTGCCAGTAGCCCCGGACAGATGGAGACCCAGTACTTC. It yields the protein CASSPGQMETQYF.

V and J are TRBV29-1 and TRBJ2-7, with 14 bases lining up with TRBD2. Germline CDR1 SQVTM, CDR2 ANQGSEA. V was clipped by 7 bases and J by 0 bases; unmatched bases: 11. The CDR3 runs 17 residues. In nucleotides, the CDR3 is TGCAGCGCCTCGGGACTAGCGGGAGCGACCCTCTCCTACGAGCAGTACTTC. Its translation is CSASGLAGATLSYEQYF.

This chain uses TRBV15 with TRBJ1-1, with D hard to call. Germline CDR1 is LNHNV and CDR2 is YYDKDF (reference sequence). CDR3 size: 15 residues. The V and J ends lost 8 bases and 5 bases respectively, with 21 bases between them. The CDR3 sequence: CATAAPRTLATEAFF. The DNA of the CDR3 is TGTGCCACCGCTGCACCGAGGACCTTGGCTACTGAAGCTTTCTTT.

V usage is TRBV30 and J usage is TRBJ1-1, with 11 bases aligning to TRBD1. J was trimmed by 3 bases and V by 8 bases; bases with no gene match: 2. Germline CDR1 and CDR2: GTSNPN and SVGIG (reference sequence). The CDR3 has 12 amino acids. CDR3 residues: CAGQGAYTEAFF. The CDR3 nucleotides read TGTGCCGGACAGGGGGCTTACACTGAAGCTTTCTTT.

This clone has just a few counts. This rearrangement joins TRBV6-1 to TRBJ1-3; D is unresolved. Germline values: CDR1 MNHNS, CDR2 SASEGT. The V gene lost 1 base and the J gene lost 0 bases, with 10 bases spanning the gap. The CDR3 spans 16 residues. CDR3 sequence reads: CASSEELLTSGNTIYF. The CDR3, as DNA: TGTGCCAGCAGTGAAGAGCTACTTACCTCTGGAAACACCATATATTTT.

The chain is built from TRBV11-2 and TRBJ2-5; D is uncertain. Per the germline V gene, CDR1 is SGHAT and CDR2 is FQNNGV. The CDR3 has 14 residues. The V and J ends lost 1 base and 4 bases respectively, with 10 bases between them. This chain's CDR3 is CASSLVSMRETQYF. CDR3 sequence (DNA): TGTGCCAGCAGCTTAGTGTCCATGCGAGAGACCCAGTACTTC. The whole variable domain, remainder taken from reference TRBV11-2 and TRBJ2-5, is EAGVAQSPRYKIIEKRQSVAFWCNPISGHATLYWYQQILGQGPKLLIQFQNNGVVDDSQLPKDRFSAERLKGVDSTLKIQPAKLEDSAVYLCASSLVSMRETQYFGPGTRLLVL.

The chain combines TRBV5-1 with TRBJ2-1; either TRBD1 or TRBD2 may supply D (6 bases each). The CDR3 runs to 15 residues. With 2 bases removed from V and 6 bases from J, the gap between germline ends came to 15 bases. The germline V gene has CDR1 SGHRS and CDR2 YFSETQ. The CDR3 DNA follows: TGCGCCAGCAGCTTAGAGAGGGGGGACCGCAATGAGCAGTTCTTC. It encodes CASSLERGDRNEQFF. Looking up the rest from reference TRBV5-1 and TRBJ2-1 gives the full variable domain: KAGVTQTPRYLIKTRGQQVTLSCSPISGHRSVSWYQQTPGQGLQFLFEYFSETQRNKGNFPGRFSGRQFSNSRSEMNVSTLELGDSALYLCASSLERGDRNEQFFGPGTRLTVL.

The rearrangement links TRBV4-1 to TRBJ2-1; D is undetermined. V gave up 0 bases and J gave up 1 base, with 4 bases separating them. The CDR3 has 14 amino acids. Germline lookup yields CDR1 MGHRA and CDR2 YSYEKL. The CDR3 DNA reads as TGCGCCAGCAGCCAAGATGCGTCCTACAATGAGCAGTTCTTC. Translation: CASSQDASYNEQFF.

V usage is TRBV5-1 and J usage is TRBJ2-3, with unresolved D. Germline V gene sequence: CDR1 SGHRS, CDR2 YFSETQ. The CDR3 length is 12 residues. Trimming took off 5 bases at V and 6 bases at J, with 10 bases between the two ends. The CDR3 here is CASRVEWDTQYF. The CDR3 nucleotides read TGCGCCAGCAGGGTTGAATGGGATACGCAGTATTTT.

The rearrangement joins TRBV15 to TRBJ2-1; tentatively, D is TRBD2 (5 bases). This CDR3 spans 17 amino acids. Germline CDR1 reads LNHNV; CDR2 reads YYDKDF (reference sequence). V was pared by 1 base and J by 7 bases, with 20 bases between. The CDR3 protein is CATSRGKEAVRSNEQFF. The CDR3 coding sequence is TGTGCCACCAGCAGAGGAAAGGAAGCGGTAAGGTCGAATGAGCAGTTCTTC.

This chain uses TRBV28 with TRBJ1-2, with D maybe TRBD1 (5 bases). There are 13 residues in the CDR3. Germline values: CDR1 MDHEN, CDR2 SYDVKM. Trimming shortened V by 6 bases and J by 7 bases, and 15 bases separated the two germline ends. CDR3 residues: CASRTDSVSGYTF. The CDR3 DNA sequence: TGTGCCAGCAGGACAGACAGTGTCAGTGGCTACACCTTC.

The V and J genes are TRBV2 and TRBJ2-2; perhaps TRBD1 as D (7 bases). The V gene's germline CDR1 is SNHLY and CDR2 FYNNEI. The CDR3 length is 15 residues. Trimming removed 6 bases from V and 5 bases from J, with 16 bases in between. As DNA, the CDR3 is TGTGCCAGCAGGCGTCAGGGGGGTAGTACCGGGGAGCTGTTTTTT. Residues: CASRRQGGSTGELFF.

This chain joins TRBV7-2 and TRBJ2-5, with D unresolved. The CDR3 consists of 14 residues. Per germline, CDR1 SGHTA and CDR2 FQGNSA. V was shortened by 1 base and J by 2 bases, with 8 bases between the two germline ends. DNA of the CDR3: TGTGCCAGCAGCTTAGATCAGAATCAAGAGACCCAGTACTTC. It is translated as CASSLDQNQETQYF.

The rearrangement joins TRBV4-1 to TRBJ2-5, with D unresolved. In germline, CDR1 is MGHRA, CDR2 YSYEKL. The germline V and J ends were trimmed by 4 bases and 6 bases, with 12 bases remaining between them. This CDR3 has 13 residues. DNA for the CDR3: TGCGCCAGCAGCCCCTTAGATCCAAAGACCCAGTACTTC. Amino acid sequence: CASSPLDPKTQYF.